These 18 T cell receptor beta chains originate from one sample sequenced in a study of shared clonotypes between healthy human individuals. Method: immunoSEQ multiplex PCR; TCRdb's copy keeps in-frame clones and lacks some. The repertoire holds about 480,000 clones, with approximately 85% as singletons. Sequencing input: PBMCs. The receptors here all came from a woman in her 40s in good health. Some clones in this sample may be carry-over from other donors' samples.

Concerning this clone itself: Other DNA sequences within the sample encode an identical CDR3. The rearrangement links TRBV6-1 to TRBJ2-5; perhaps TRBD1 as D (6 bases). Germline CDR1 is MNHNS and CDR2 is SASEGT. The CDR3 sequence is 13 residues long. V lost 5 bases and J 2 bases, leaving 9 bases between the germline ends. CDR3 amino acids: CASSWTVQETQYF. DNA for the CDR3: TGTGCCAGCAGTTGGACAGTACAAGAGACCCAGTACTTC.

The V and J genes are TRBV4-3 and TRBJ2-7; TRBD1 might be the D (6 bases). The CDR3 runs 15 residues. Trimming stripped 0 bases from V and 2 bases from J, with 11 bases between. Germline CDR1 reads LGHNA; CDR2 reads YSLEER. The DNA for the CDR3 is TGCGCCAGCAGCCAAGACACAGGGTTCGCCTACGAGCAGTACTTC. Its translation is CASSQDTGFAYEQYF.

CDR3 bases: TGTGCCACCTTCTCTAGCGGGAGGAACTCCTACGAGCAGTACTTC. Translation: CATFSSGRNSYEQYF. V gene TRBV28 combines with J gene TRBJ2-5; 11 nucleotides line up with TRBD2. The last part of the DNA fits TRBJ2-7 better; the J call may be wrong. There are 15 residues in the CDR3. Germline V gene sequence: CDR1 MDHEN, CDR2 SYDVKM.

V gene TRBV29-1 combines with J gene TRBJ1-2; 9 bases are shared with TRBD1. Germline-derived CDR1 and CDR2 are SQVTM and ANQGSEA. The ends lost 7 bases at V and 6 bases at J; junction bases unmatched: 6. The CDR3 covers 12 residues. CDR3 sequence: CSARTGADGYTF. CDR3 DNA: TGCAGCGCCCGGACAGGGGCGGATGGCTACACCTTC.

The CDR3 coding sequence is TGTGCCAGCAGTTCCGTGGGTCCGTATAGCAATCAGCCCCAGCATTTT. Translating gives CASSSVGPYSNQPQHF. The rearrangement joins TRBV6-5 to TRBJ1-5; D ambiguous. The CDR3 has 16 residues. CDR1 MNHEY and CDR2 SVGAGI come from the germline V gene. Trimming pared 4 bases from V and 0 bases from J, leaving 13 bases between.

This chain joins TRBV11-2 and TRBJ2-7, with TRBD1 matching 9 bases. The J segment lost 3 bases and the V segment lost 5 bases, leaving 5 bases of the junction unmatched. Germline assignment: CDR1 SGHAT and CDR2 FQNNGV. There are 14 residues in the CDR3. CDR3 residues: CASSHGTGFYEQYF. CDR3 DNA: TGTGCCAGCAGCCACGGGACAGGGTTCTACGAGCAGTACTTC. The full variable domain, its missing parts supplied by reference TRBV11-2 and TRBJ2-7, is EAGVAQSPRYKIIEKRQSVAFWCNPISGHATLYWYQQILGQGPKLLIQFQNNGVVDDSQLPKDRFSAERLKGVDSTLKIQPAKLEDSAVYLCASSHGTGFYEQYFGPGTRLTVT.

The chain recombines TRBV7-3 with TRBJ2-7; no clear D gene. CDR3 length: 12 amino acids. V was cut by 8 bases and J by 2 bases, with 10 bases left in between. Looked up from germline, CDR1 is SGHTA and CDR2 is FQGTGA. The CDR3 DNA reads TGTGCCAGCGGGGTCAGGACCTACGAGCAGTACTTC. This translates into CASGVRTYEQYF.

V gene TRBV28 combines with J gene TRBJ2-7; D may match TRBD1 or TRBD2 (5 bases each). CDR1 MDHEN and CDR2 SYDVKM come from the germline V gene. Trimming left V 5 bases short and J 0 bases short, with 14 bases between. There are 15 residues in the CDR3. The CDR3: CASSTPAGSSYEQYF. The CDR3 nucleotides are TGTGCCAGCAGTACCCCGGCAGGGAGCTCCTACGAGCAGTACTTC.

The chain recombines TRBV28 with TRBJ1-5, with 8 bases aligning to TRBD1. This CDR3 is 15 amino acids long. Germline V gene data show CDR1 as MDHEN and CDR2 as SYDVKM. V lost 7 bases to trimming and J lost 3 bases; unmatched junction nucleotides: 8. The CDR3 is CASTRAGQVNQPQHF. The DNA of the CDR3 is TGTGCCAGCACAAGGGCGGGACAGGTCAATCAGCCCCAGCATTTT.

CDR3 nucleotides: TGTGCCAGCAGCGTACGACAGCTAGCGAACACCGGGGAGCTGTTTTTT. It codes for CASSVRQLANTGELFF. The V call is TRBV9, the J call TRBJ2-2, with D tentatively TRBD1 (5 bases). CDR1 SGDLS and CDR2 YYNGEE come from the germline V gene. CDR3 length: 16 amino acids. The V gene lost 1 base and the J gene lost 0 bases, with 10 bases spanning the gap. Full variable domain (missing parts from reference TRBV9 and TRBJ2-2): DSGVTQTPKHLITATGQRVTLRCSPRSGDLSVYWYQQSLDQGLQFLIQYYNGEERAKGNILERFSAQQFPDLHSELNLSSLELGDSALYFCASSVRQLANTGELFFGEGSRLTVL.

This clone was counted ten times or more. In DNA, the CDR3 is TGTGCCAGCAGTTTCTGGGTCCGGAATGAGCAGTTCTTC. This codes for CASSFWVRNEQFF. The chain employs TRBV28 and TRBJ2-1; the D is unclear. The CDR3 contains 13 residues. Germline-derived CDR1 and CDR2 are MDHEN and SYDVKM. V was shortened by 3 bases and J by 7 bases, with 10 bases between the two germline ends.

The chain recombines TRBV5-1 with TRBJ2-7, with 11 bases fitting TRBD2. J was trimmed by 2 bases and V by 4 bases; bases with no gene match: 8. The CDR3 spans 16 residues. The germline gives CDR1 SGHRS, CDR2 YFSETQ. The CDR3 is CASSPPTSGRTYEQYF. The DNA of the CDR3 is TGCGCCAGCAGCCCCCCAACTAGCGGGAGAACCTACGAGCAGTACTTC.

This chain uses TRBV6-5 with TRBJ2-1; 7 nucleotides match TRBD2. Germline V gives CDR1 MNHEY, CDR2 SVGAGI. This CDR3 is built from 15 residues. The V and J ends lost 3 bases and 6 bases, in that order; junction bases with no gene match: 8. CDR3 sequence (DNA): TGTGCCAGCAGTTATGAGCCGGGACTAACCAATGAGCAGTTCTTC. Its protein is CASSYEPGLTNEQFF.

V is TRBV29-1 and J is TRBJ2-7; 9 bases are a match to TRBD1. The CDR3 consists of 11 residues. The V segment lost 7 bases and the J segment 6 bases; nucleotides outside the gene matches: 4. CDR1 SQVTM and CDR2 ANQGSEA come from the germline V gene. The DNA of the CDR3 is TGCAGCGGACAGGGGGGTGGCGAGCAGTACTTC. It specifies CSGQGGGEQYF.

The V and J genes are TRBV6-5 and TRBJ2-7; D may match TRBD1 or TRBD2 (6 bases each). The CDR3 covers 14 residues. Looked up from germline, CDR1 is MNHEY and CDR2 is SVGAGI. Trimming left V 6 bases short and J 3 bases short, with 15 bases between. The CDR3 DNA is TGTGCCAGCAGACCCCGAGGGGGGTACTACGAGCAGTACTTC. It is translated as CASRPRGGYYEQYF.

The chain recombines TRBV6-5 with TRBJ2-3; 7 bases fit TRBD2. The CDR3 is 15 amino acids. Losses at the gene ends were 6 bases for V and 0 bases for J; bases not matched to a gene: 6. CDR1 and CDR2 from the germline V gene are MNHEY and SVGAGI. The CDR3 DNA follows: TGTGCCAGCAGCCGGCTGCGGGAGAGCACAGATACGCAGTATTTT. Its protein product is CASSRLRESTDTQYF.

Remarks on this clone: In the same sample, other DNA sequences code for this CDR3. The genes are TRBV5-1 and TRBJ2-3; D is possibly TRBD2 (5 bases). Germline CDR1 SGHRS, CDR2 YFSETQ. The CDR3 has 13 amino acids. V was cut by 0 bases and J by 3 bases, with 5 bases left in between. CDR3 bases: TGCGCCAGCAGCTTGGCGGGGACAGATACGCAGTATTTT. Translating it yields CASSLAGTDTQYF.

The CDR3 DNA reads as TGCGCCAGCAACGGACAGACAAGCACAGATACGCAGTATTTT. Translated: CASNGQTSTDTQYF. J is TRBJ2-3 and V is TRBV5-1, with D possibly being TRBD1 (6 bases). V was pared by 6 bases and J by 0 bases, with 11 bases between. CDR3 length: 14 amino acids. Germline CDR1 is SGHRS and CDR2 is YFSETQ. The variable domain in full, completed from reference TRBV5-1 and TRBJ2-3, reads KAGVTQTPRYLIKTRGQQVTLSCSPISGHRSVSWYQQTPGQGLQFLFEYFSETQRNKGNFPGRFSGRQFSNSRSEMNVSTLELGDSALYLCASNGQTSTDTQYFGPGTRLTVL.